Listed here is a single T cell receptor (beta chain). The data were obtained in a study of blood T cells in healthy people across ages. Trimming took 1 base from V and 5 from J, leaving 11 bases between them. CDR1 is LNHNV and CDR2 is YYDKDF in the germline V gene (reference sequence). The CDR3 is 14 amino acids. It was with a sample-barcoded 5' primer and a J-beta primer mix that a second PCR of roughly 7 to 12 cycles was run. One entry per CDR3 protein, called by TCRdb with MiXCR from the 5' RACE reads. The table lists about 970,000 distinct CDR3 sequences, around 54% of them singletons. The chain couples TRBV15 to TRBJ1-2; D is uncertain. This clonotype was sampled from an older woman in good health. The sample consisted of blood. CDR3 region: CATSRVVQWYGYTF. The CDR3 DNA is TGTGCCACCAGCAGAGTTGTCCAGTGGTATGGCTACACCTTC.